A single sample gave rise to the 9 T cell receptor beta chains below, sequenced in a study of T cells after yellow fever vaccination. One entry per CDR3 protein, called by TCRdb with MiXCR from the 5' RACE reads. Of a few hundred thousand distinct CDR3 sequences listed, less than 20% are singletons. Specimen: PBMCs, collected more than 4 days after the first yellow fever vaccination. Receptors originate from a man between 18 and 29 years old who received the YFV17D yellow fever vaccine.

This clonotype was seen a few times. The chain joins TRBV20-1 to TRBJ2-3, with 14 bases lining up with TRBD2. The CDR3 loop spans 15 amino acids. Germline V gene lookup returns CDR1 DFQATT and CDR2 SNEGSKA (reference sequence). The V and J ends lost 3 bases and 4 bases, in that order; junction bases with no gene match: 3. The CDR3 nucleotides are TGCAGTGCTAGGGGACTAGCGGGGGTGTCAGATACGCAGTATTTT. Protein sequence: CSARGLAGVSDTQYF.

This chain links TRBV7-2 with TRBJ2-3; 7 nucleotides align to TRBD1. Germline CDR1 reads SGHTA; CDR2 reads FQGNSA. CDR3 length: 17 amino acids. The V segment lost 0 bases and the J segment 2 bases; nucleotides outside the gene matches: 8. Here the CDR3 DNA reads TGTGCCAGCAGCTTAGCCGAGGGGGCCTCCATCACAGATACGCAGTATTTT. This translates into CASSLAEGASITDTQYF.

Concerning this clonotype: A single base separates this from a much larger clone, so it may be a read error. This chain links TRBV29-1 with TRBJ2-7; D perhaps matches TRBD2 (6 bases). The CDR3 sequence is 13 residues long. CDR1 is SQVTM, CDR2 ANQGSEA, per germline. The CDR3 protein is CSVETDGGNEHYF. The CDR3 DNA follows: TGCAGCGTTGAAACGGACGGGGGTAACGAGCATTACTTC.

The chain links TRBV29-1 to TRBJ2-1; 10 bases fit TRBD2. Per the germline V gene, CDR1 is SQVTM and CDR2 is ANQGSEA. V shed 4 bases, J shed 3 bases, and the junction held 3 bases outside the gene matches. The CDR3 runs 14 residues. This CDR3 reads CSVGAGGLYNEQFF. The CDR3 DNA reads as TGCAGCGTTGGAGCGGGGGGGCTCTACAATGAGCAGTTCTTC.

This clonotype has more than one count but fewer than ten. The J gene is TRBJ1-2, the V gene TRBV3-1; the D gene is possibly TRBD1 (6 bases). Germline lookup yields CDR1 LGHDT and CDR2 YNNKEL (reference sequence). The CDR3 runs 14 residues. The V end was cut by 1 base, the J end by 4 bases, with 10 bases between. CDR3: CASSQAGAIYGYTF. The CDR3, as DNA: TGTGCCAGCAGCCAAGCGGGGGCGATCTATGGCTACACCTTC.

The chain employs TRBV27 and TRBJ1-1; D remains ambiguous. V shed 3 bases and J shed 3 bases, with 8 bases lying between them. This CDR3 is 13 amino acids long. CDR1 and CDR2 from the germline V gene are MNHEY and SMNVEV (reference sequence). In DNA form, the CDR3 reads TGTGCCAGCAGTTTTTCATGGCACACTGAAGCTTTCTTT. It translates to CASSFSWHTEAFF.

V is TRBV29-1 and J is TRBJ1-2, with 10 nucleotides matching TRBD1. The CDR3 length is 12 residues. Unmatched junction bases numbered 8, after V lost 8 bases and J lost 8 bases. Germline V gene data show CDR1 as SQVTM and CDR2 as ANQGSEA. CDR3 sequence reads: CSLRDRGFGYTF. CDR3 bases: TGCAGCCTCCGGGACAGGGGTTTCGGCTACACCTTC.

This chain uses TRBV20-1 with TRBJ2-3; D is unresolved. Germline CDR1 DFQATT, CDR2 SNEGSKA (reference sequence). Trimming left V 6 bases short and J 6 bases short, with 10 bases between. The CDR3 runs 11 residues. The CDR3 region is CSAGRRDTQYF. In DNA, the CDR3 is TGCAGTGCGGGCCGTCGGGATACGCAGTATTTT.

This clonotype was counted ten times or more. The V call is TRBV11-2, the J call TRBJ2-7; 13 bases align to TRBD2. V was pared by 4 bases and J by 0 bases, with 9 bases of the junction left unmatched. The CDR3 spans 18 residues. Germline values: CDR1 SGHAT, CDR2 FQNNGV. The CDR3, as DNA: TGTGCCAGCAGCTCGCCGGGACTAGCGGGGACGAACTCCTACGAGCAGTACTTC. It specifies CASSSPGLAGTNSYEQYF.